This TCR beta chain appears in the sequencing data of a study of T cell responses to AZD1222 COVID-19 vaccine (dated by TCRdb to the early 2020s). Regarding the study in general: A total of around 240 trial participants underwent TCR sequencing, of whom 200 to 220 had received two doses of AZD1222 and approximately 26 had received two doses of the MenACWY control vaccine. Enrollment into the trials was organized by age into subgroups of 18-55, 56-69 and 70-plus years, and those subgroups contained approximately 160, 26 and 62 TCR-sequenced participants, respectively. Points the paper makes about the study in general: Because no day 14 peak-response samples were available, the repertoires could be characterized only after the peak T cell response. In the small 56-69-year group, the increase in depth fell short of significance, most likely because of low power. Participants were mostly white British and included more females than males, and it was suggested by the authors that clonal diversity may have been underestimated. Vaccine-associated CD4 TCRs spanned the whole spike protein, with dominant responses in regions 160-218 and 743-854. Spike-specific TCR breadth and depth rose significantly after two AZD1222 doses compared with day 0 and with MenACWY recipients. Reportedly, almost half of the unique spike-specific TCRs recognized epitopes lying outside the regions that are mutated in the B.1.351 and B.1.1.7 variants. Conclusions about previously exposed vaccinees are limited, since just 6 or 7 AZD1222 recipients were seropositive for SARS-CoV-2 at baseline.

Via the germline V gene, CDR1 is SGHVS and CDR2 FQNEAQ. After removal of 1 base from V and 7 bases from J, the junction retains 19 bases not matched to a gene. Spanning cysteine to phenylalanine, the CDR3 consists of 20 amino acids. Only the CDR3 region is kept as DNA, spanning 60 bases read in frame from base 1. The CDR3 regions of human TCRbeta chains were analyzed by immunosequencing. The authors processed their data as follows. Repertoire TCRs were matched against a reference library of SARS-CoV-2-specific TCRs generated with the MIRA antigen-specificity platform. Breadth was defined as the fraction of unique TCRs that were SARS-CoV-2-associated, and depth was defined as the fraction of total T cells that were SARS-CoV-2-associated. Using the MIRA data, each spike-specific TCR was assigned both to the spike region to which the TCR was reactive and to a CD4 or CD8 class. Log10-transformed breadth and depth values were compared by one-way ANOVA with Sidak's multiple comparisons tests. As stored in TCRdb, this immuneACCESS dataset retains in-frame rearrangements with V and J assigned. A fraction of the clones does not appear; measured against another copy, unresolved V genes explain less than half of the discrepancy, and the remainder lacks a known reason. That table is the source of V, J and clone size, and D and trimming were worked out from the DNA. Across this sample there are around 160,000 clones, with 85% to 95% seen only once. The ten largest account for 4.5% to 5.5% of the sample.

As concerns this clone: Its cognate antigen has yet to be identified. The sample holds no much larger clone one base away, and base qualities are not on file.

The time point label, as the study defines it: about 28 days (+/-7) after the second vaccine dose. Because spike-specific TCR depth and breadth did not differ between the two schedules, AZD1222 recipients who got a second dose at roughly 4 weeks were pooled with those who got a second dose at roughly 12 weeks. Vaccinee samples came from UK trials COV001 and COV002, including a single-blind randomized controlled phase 2/3 trial of AZD1222 (ChAdOx1 nCoV-19) in healthy adults. For TCRbeta chain sequencing, PBMC samples were collected from trial participants at day 0 and at day 28 after the second dose.

The chain is assembled from TRBV7-8 and TRBJ2-1; 10 bases in the junction line up with TRBD2. Specimen: peripheral blood, collected 28 days after the second AZD1222 dose. The source is an adult who received the AZD1222 COVID-19 vaccine. The encoded CDR3 is CASSLVRLGALAGGKNEQFF. DNA sequence: TGTGCCAGCAGCTTAGTGCGACTGGGGGCCTTAGCGGGGGGCAAGAATGAGCAGTTCTTC.